The 7 T cell receptor beta chains below all came from one sample that was sequenced in a study of shared clonotypes between healthy human individuals. The assay was immunoSEQ multiplex PCR, and TCRdb's table has in-frame clones only and misses some. This table holds about 1.1 million clones, around three quarters found once. Specimen: memory CD4+ T cells from PBMCs. Subset indicated: CD45RA-negative fraction. Every receptor here comes from a man aged 18 to 30 in good health. Some clones in this sample may be carry-over from other donors' samples.

With regard to this clone: Other DNA sequences from this sample encode an identical CDR3 as well. V gene TRBV18 combines with J gene TRBJ1-3; D ambiguous. The length of the CDR3 is 14 residues. Trimming shortened V by 2 bases and J by 0 bases, and 5 bases separated the two germline ends. CDR1 KGHSH and CDR2 LQKENI come from the germline V gene. The CDR3 DNA reads TGTGCCAGCTCACCAGGGAACTCTGGAAACACCATATATTTT. This translates into CASSPGNSGNTIYF.

Turning to this clone: The same CDR3 is also encoded by other DNA sequences in this sample. This chain links TRBV6-1 with TRBJ2-7; D possibly corresponds to TRBD2 (6 bases). The germline gives CDR1 MNHNS, CDR2 SASEGT. CDR3 length equals 13 residues. The V end lost 8 bases, the J end lost 3 bases, and 14 bases lay between the germline ends. This CDR3 reads CASSEGLSYEQYF. The CDR3 DNA reads as TGTGCCAGCTCTGAGGGACTTAGCTACGAGCAGTACTTC.

V usage is TRBV19 and J usage is TRBJ2-7; 10 bases agree with TRBD2. The CDR3 sequence is 14 residues long. Germline V gives CDR1 LNHDA, CDR2 SQIVND (reference sequence). Trimming took 4 bases from V and 2 from J; bases not matched to a gene: 2. The CDR3 nucleotides are TGTGCCAGTAGTACTAGCGGGGGACCCTACGAGCAGTACTTC. This gives the protein CASSTSGGPYEQYF.

This clone turned up a few times. The chain combines TRBV19 with TRBJ1-5, with D possibly matching TRBD1 (5 bases). CDR1 LNHDA and CDR2 SQIVND come from the germline V gene (reference sequence). The CDR3 sequence is 17 residues long. V was trimmed by 2 bases and J by 9 bases, leaving 23 bases between them. CDR3 in amino acids: CASSIPTNRQLLWPQHF. CDR3 nucleotide sequence: TGTGCCAGTAGTATACCAACGAATCGACAGTTGCTTTGGCCCCAGCATTTT.

In regard to this clone: Other DNA sequences within the sample encode an identical CDR3. The chain couples TRBV5-1 to TRBJ1-5, with D unclear. The CDR3 runs to 13 residues. Germline values: CDR1 SGHRS, CDR2 YFSETQ. Trimming removed 0 bases from V and 4 bases from J, with 5 bases in between. The CDR3 DNA sequence: TGCGCCAGCAGCTTGGGGGTTAATCAGCCCCAGCATTTT. Translation: CASSLGVNQPQHF.

This clone has a count of ten or more. The V call is TRBV9, the J call TRBJ2-6, with D maybe TRBD1 (6 bases). The CDR3 is 14 amino acids. Germline lookup yields CDR1 SGDLS and CDR2 YYNGEE. The CDR3 bases are TGTGCTTCGGGGCAGGGGACCGGGGCCAACGTCCTGACTTTC. Translating it yields CASGQGTGANVLTF.

The chain joins TRBV27 to TRBJ2-2; TRBD2 aligns across 9 bases. The CDR3 spans 15 residues. J gave up 6 bases and V 6 bases, and 8 bases lay outside the gene matches. CDR1 is MNHEY, CDR2 SMNVEV, per germline (reference sequence). This CDR3 reads CASRSTSGPSGELFF. The CDR3 nucleotides are TGTGCCAGCAGGAGTACTAGCGGGCCTTCCGGGGAGCTGTTTTTT.